This is a list of T cell receptor beta chains from one sample in a study of T cell responses to AZD1222 COVID-19 vaccine. The repertoire was sequenced with immunoSEQ multiplex PCR; TCRdb's copy has only in-frame clones and lacks some. The sample consists of some 86,000 clones, 90% of them appearing once. Here the sequenced sample was peripheral blood, taken 28 days after the second AZD1222 dose. The origin of the receptors is an adult who received the AZD1222 COVID-19 vaccine. Both conserved end residues are part of each CDR3. The order of the fields is clone size, J gene, D gene, V gene, CDR3 protein, CDR3 DNA. D genes are given only for firm matches. Part of the rows lack a size; the others show once, few, many or a class for expanded clones.

clone_size: NA; j_call: TRBJ2-5; d_call: NA; v_call: TRBV30; cdr3_aa: CAWSRQKETQYF; cdr3_nt: TGTGCCTGGAGTAGACAGAAGGAGACCCAGTACTTC
clone_size: NA; j_call: TRBJ1-2; d_call: TRBD1; v_call: TRBV5-8; cdr3_aa: CASSLGDRDNYGYTF; cdr3_nt: TGTGCCAGCAGCTTGGGGGACAGGGACAACTATGGCTACACCTTC
clone_size: NA; j_call: TRBJ1-4; d_call: NA; v_call: TRBV9; cdr3_aa: CASSVAPTSEKLFF; cdr3_nt: TGTGCCAGCAGCGTAGCTCCCACAAGTGAAAAACTGTTTTTT
clone_size: NA; j_call: TRBJ1-2; d_call: NA; v_call: TRBV28; cdr3_aa: CASSDQGSIGYGYTF; cdr3_nt: TGTGCCAGCAGTGACCAGGGTAGTATCGGCTATGGCTACACCTTC
clone_size: NA; j_call: TRBJ2-3; d_call: TRBD2; v_call: TRBV19; cdr3_aa: CASSLRGAAPDTQYF; cdr3_nt: TGTGCCAGTAGTCTGCGGGGGGCCGCCCCAGATACGCAGTATTTT
clone_size: NA; j_call: TRBJ2-1; d_call: NA; v_call: TRBV10-3; cdr3_aa: CATAGRVNEQFF; cdr3_nt: TGTGCCACCGCAGGTAGGGTCAATGAGCAGTTCTTC
clone_size: NA; j_call: TRBJ2-5; d_call: NA; v_call: TRBV15; cdr3_aa: CATSRGGGGGLQETQYF; cdr3_nt: TGTGCCACCAGCAGAGGAGGGGGCGGGGGCCTCCAAGAGACCCAGTACTTC
clone_size: NA; j_call: TRBJ2-3; d_call: NA; v_call: TRBV3-1/TRBV3-2; cdr3_aa: CASSQGLPDTQYF; cdr3_nt: TGTGCCAGCAGCCAAGGGCTCCCAGATACGCAGTATTTT
clone_size: NA; j_call: TRBJ1-1; d_call: NA; v_call: TRBV28; cdr3_aa: CAIKATWTEAFF; cdr3_nt: TGTGCCATCAAAGCGACTTGGACTGAAGCTTTCTTT
clone_size: NA; j_call: TRBJ1-6; d_call: TRBD1; v_call: TRBV18; cdr3_aa: CASSPLGDRSNSPLHF; cdr3_nt: TGTGCCAGCTCACCACTTGGGGACAGGTCTAATTCACCCCTCCACTTT
clone_size: once; j_call: TRBJ2-1; d_call: NA; v_call: TRBV7-8; cdr3_aa: CASSLVRVGEQFF; cdr3_nt: TGTGCCAGCAGCTTAGTACGGGTTGGTGAGCAGTTCTTC
clone_size: NA; j_call: TRBJ1-1; d_call: NA; v_call: TRBV29-1; cdr3_aa: CSVAEVEAFF; cdr3_nt: TGCAGCGTTGCAGAGGTTGAAGCTTTCTTT
clone_size: NA; j_call: TRBJ2-3; d_call: TRBD2; v_call: TRBV28; cdr3_aa: CASSELGLALTDTQYF; cdr3_nt: TGTGCCAGCAGTGAACTGGGACTAGCCCTCACAGATACGCAGTATTTT
clone_size: NA; j_call: TRBJ2-3; d_call: NA; v_call: TRBV19; cdr3_aa: CASRAVTDTQYF; cdr3_nt: TGTGCCAGTAGAGCTGTCACAGATACGCAGTATTTT
clone_size: once; j_call: TRBJ1-6; d_call: NA; v_call: TRBV30; cdr3_aa: CAWRPPSSPLHF; cdr3_nt: TGTGCCTGGCGGCCACCTAGTTCACCCCTCCACTTT
clone_size: once; j_call: TRBJ1-2; d_call: NA; v_call: TRBV4-3; cdr3_aa: CASSQDGENGYTF; cdr3_nt: TGCGCCAGCAGCCAAGATGGGGAGAATGGCTACACCTTC
clone_size: NA; j_call: TRBJ1-1; d_call: NA; v_call: TRBV27; cdr3_aa: CASSLSREHSNTEAFF; cdr3_nt: TGTGCCAGCAGTTTATCCAGGGAGCACAGTAACACTGAAGCTTTCTTT
clone_size: NA; j_call: TRBJ1-2; d_call: NA; v_call: TRBV2; cdr3_aa: CASSPRTAGYTF; cdr3_nt: TGTGCCAGCAGCCCTAGGACAGCGGGCTACACCTTC
clone_size: NA; j_call: TRBJ2-1; d_call: TRBD2; v_call: TRBV24-1; cdr3_aa: CATSDSTLRGGLSEQFF; cdr3_nt: TGTGCCACCAGTGATTCGACTCTTCGGGGGGGCCTCTCCGAGCAGTTCTTC
clone_size: NA; j_call: TRBJ2-2; d_call: NA; v_call: TRBV30; cdr3_aa: CAWSGGLIGGELFF; cdr3_nt: TGTGCCTGGAGTGGAGGATTGATAGGCGGGGAGCTGTTTTTT
clone_size: NA; j_call: TRBJ1-4; d_call: NA; v_call: TRBV28; cdr3_aa: CASSFVGEKLFF; cdr3_nt: TGTGCCAGCAGTTTCGTGGGGGAAAAACTGTTTTTT
clone_size: NA; j_call: TRBJ1-2; d_call: NA; v_call: TRBV6-1; cdr3_aa: CASSSLAGAGYTF; cdr3_nt: TGTGCCAGCAGTTCCCTGGCGGGGGCGGGCTACACCTTC
clone_size: NA; j_call: TRBJ1-6; d_call: TRBD1; v_call: TRBV5-1; cdr3_aa: CASSRITTGGDSPLHF; cdr3_nt: TGCGCCAGCAGCCGGATTACGACAGGGGGGGATTCACCCCTCCACTTT
clone_size: NA; j_call: TRBJ2-6; d_call: NA; v_call: TRBV18; cdr3_aa: CASSPFIAWEAGANVLTF; cdr3_nt: TGTGCCAGCTCACCTTTCATAGCATGGGAGGCGGGGGCCAACGTCCTGACTTTC
clone_size: NA; j_call: TRBJ1-1; d_call: NA; v_call: TRBV5-4; cdr3_aa: CACPMGRTEAFF; cdr3_nt: TGTGCCTGTCCAATGGGGCGCACTGAAGCTTTCTTT
clone_size: NA; j_call: TRBJ2-7; d_call: NA; v_call: TRBV6-2/TRBV6-3; cdr3_aa: CASSPRIYEQYF; cdr3_nt: TGTGCCAGCAGTCCGCGCATCTACGAGCAGTACTTC
clone_size: NA; j_call: TRBJ1-5; d_call: NA; v_call: TRBV10-3; cdr3_aa: CAISVGDSNQPQHF; cdr3_nt: TGTGCCATCAGTGTAGGTGATAGCAATCAGCCCCAGCATTTT
clone_size: NA; j_call: TRBJ2-6; d_call: NA; v_call: TRBV24-1; cdr3_aa: CATSKAGANVLTF; cdr3_nt: TGTGCCACCTCCAAGGCAGGGGCCAACGTCCTGACTTTC
clone_size: NA; j_call: TRBJ2-2; d_call: TRBD1; v_call: TRBV10-3; cdr3_aa: CAISLGQGGTGELFF; cdr3_nt: TGTGCCATCAGCCTGGGACAGGGTGGCACCGGGGAGCTGTTTTTT
clone_size: NA; j_call: TRBJ2-1; d_call: TRBD2; v_call: TRBV15; cdr3_aa: CATSRGGTSGYNEQFF; cdr3_nt: TGTGCCACCAGCAGAGGAGGGACTAGCGGATACAATGAGCAGTTCTTC
clone_size: NA; j_call: TRBJ1-3; d_call: NA; v_call: TRBV28; cdr3_aa: CASSLGGWGGSGNTIYF; cdr3_nt: TGTGCCAGCAGTTTAGGAGGCTGGGGAGGATCTGGAAACACCATATATTTT
clone_size: NA; j_call: TRBJ1-5; d_call: TRBD1; v_call: TRBV27; cdr3_aa: CASSHSAGTGGHQPQHF; cdr3_nt: TGTGCCAGCAGCCACTCAGCCGGGACAGGGGGTCATCAGCCCCAGCATTTT
clone_size: NA; j_call: TRBJ2-7; d_call: NA; v_call: TRBV27; cdr3_aa: CASSDNSYEQYF; cdr3_nt: TGTGCCAGCTCGGACAACTCCTACGAGCAGTACTTC
clone_size: NA; j_call: TRBJ2-3; d_call: NA; v_call: TRBV5-1; cdr3_aa: CASSLERPSTDTQYF; cdr3_nt: TGCGCCAGCAGCTTGGAGCGACCTAGCACAGATACGCAGTATTTT
clone_size: NA; j_call: TRBJ2-1; d_call: TRBD2; v_call: TRBV28; cdr3_aa: CASSLFVGLAGFEQFF; cdr3_nt: TGTGCCAGCAGTTTATTTGTGGGACTAGCGGGGTTTGAGCAGTTCTTC
clone_size: NA; j_call: TRBJ2-1; d_call: NA; v_call: TRBV3-1/TRBV3-2; cdr3_aa: CASSQEGDRYNEQFF; cdr3_nt: TGTGCCAGCAGCCAAGAGGGCGACAGATACAATGAGCAGTTCTTC
clone_size: NA; j_call: TRBJ1-1; d_call: NA; v_call: TRBV6-5; cdr3_aa: CASSYQGGSEAFF; cdr3_nt: TGTGCCAGCAGTTACCAGGGAGGAAGTGAAGCTTTCTTT
clone_size: NA; j_call: TRBJ2-1; d_call: TRBD2; v_call: TRBV28; cdr3_aa: CASSLGLAGGNEQFF; cdr3_nt: TGTGCCAGCAGTTTAGGCCTAGCGGGGGGGAATGAGCAGTTCTTC
clone_size: NA; j_call: TRBJ1-3; d_call: NA; v_call: TRBV5-1; cdr3_aa: CASSLEGLIPGNTIYF; cdr3_nt: TGCGCCAGCAGCTTGGAAGGGCTCATCCCAGGAAACACCATATATTTT
clone_size: NA; j_call: TRBJ1-6; d_call: TRBD1; v_call: TRBV19; cdr3_aa: CASQDRGGNSPLHF; cdr3_nt: TGTGCCAGCCAGGACAGGGGAGGGAATTCACCCCTCCACTTT
clone_size: few; j_call: TRBJ1-6; d_call: NA; v_call: TRBV5-1; cdr3_aa: CASSLDQSSYNSPLHF; cdr3_nt: TGCGCCAGCAGCTTGGACCAGAGCTCCTATAATTCACCCCTCCACTTT
clone_size: once; j_call: TRBJ2-5; d_call: TRBD2; v_call: TRBV5-1; cdr3_aa: CASSLEAGAQETQYF; cdr3_nt: TGCGCCAGCAGCTTGGAAGCGGGGGCTCAAGAGACCCAGTACTTC
clone_size: NA; j_call: TRBJ2-1; d_call: TRBD2; v_call: TRBV7-8; cdr3_aa: CASSTAGTSLNEQFF; cdr3_nt: TGTGCCAGCAGCACTGCCGGGACTAGCCTCAATGAGCAGTTCTTC
clone_size: NA; j_call: TRBJ2-7; d_call: TRBD1; v_call: TRBV4-3; cdr3_aa: CASSHRQGNTYEQYF; cdr3_nt: TGCGCCAGCAGCCACAGACAGGGCAATACCTACGAGCAGTACTTC
clone_size: NA; j_call: TRBJ2-3; d_call: NA; v_call: TRBV11-3; cdr3_aa: CASSNTDTQYF; cdr3_nt: TGTGCCAGCAGCAACACAGATACGCAGTATTTT
clone_size: once; j_call: TRBJ2-4; d_call: NA; v_call: TRBV28; cdr3_aa: CASNYRGGIQYF; cdr3_nt: TGTGCCAGCAACTACAGGGGGGGCATTCAGTACTTC
clone_size: NA; j_call: TRBJ2-1; d_call: TRBD2; v_call: TRBV6-4; cdr3_aa: CASSLGLAGIYNEQFF; cdr3_nt: TGTGCCAGCAGTTTAGGACTAGCGGGGATCTACAATGAGCAGTTCTTC
clone_size: NA; j_call: TRBJ1-1; d_call: TRBD1; v_call: TRBV3-1/TRBV3-2; cdr3_aa: CASSPQGRTEAFF; cdr3_nt: TGTGCCAGCAGCCCACAGGGGCGGACTGAAGCTTTCTTT
clone_size: NA; j_call: TRBJ1-2; d_call: NA; v_call: TRBV5-4; cdr3_aa: CASSFPGIIRGYTF; cdr3_nt: TGTGCCAGCAGCTTTCCGGGAATTATAAGGGGCTACACCTTC
clone_size: NA; j_call: TRBJ2-7; d_call: NA; v_call: TRBV7-9; cdr3_aa: CASSSRGAGAVEQYF; cdr3_nt: TGTGCCAGCAGCTCCCGGGGGGCAGGGGCGGTGGAGCAGTACTTC